The clone carrying this T cell receptor (beta chain) has only one observation. The target antigen is unknown. PCR was performed a second time for roughly 7 to 11 cycles using a sample-barcoded 5' primer and a J-beta primer mix. TCRdb passed the 5' RACE reads through MiXCR, listing each CDR3 protein once. The sample includes about 800,000 distinct CDR3 sequences, 58% of them seen just once. This sample is part of a study of blood T cells in healthy people across ages. Study-wide results and limits: Across the age range, TCR beta diversity per million T cells fell in a roughly linear way.

Sequenced material: blood. The receptor's source is a man under 40 in good health.

CDR3 protein: CASSPPDRNYEQYF. CDR3 DNA: TGTGCCAGCTCACCACCCGACAGGAACTACGAGCAGTACTTC. V usage is TRBV18 and J usage is TRBJ2-5; possibly TRBD1 for D (6 bases). The J call may not be correct, given that the DNA end is closer to TRBJ2-7. This CDR3 has 14 amino acids. Germline-derived CDR1 and CDR2 are KGHSH and LQKENI.